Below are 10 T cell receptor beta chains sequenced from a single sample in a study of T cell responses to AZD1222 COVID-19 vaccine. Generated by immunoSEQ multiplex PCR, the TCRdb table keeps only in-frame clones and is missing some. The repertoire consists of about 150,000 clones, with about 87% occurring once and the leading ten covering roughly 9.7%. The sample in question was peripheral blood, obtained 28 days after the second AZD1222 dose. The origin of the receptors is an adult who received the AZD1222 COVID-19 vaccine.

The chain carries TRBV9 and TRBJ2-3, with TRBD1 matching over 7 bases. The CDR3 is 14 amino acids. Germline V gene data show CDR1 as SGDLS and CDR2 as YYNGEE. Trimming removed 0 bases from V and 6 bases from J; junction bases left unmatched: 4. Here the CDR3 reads CASSVEGALDTQYF. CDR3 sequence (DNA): TGTGCCAGCAGCGTAGAGGGGGCCCTGGATACGCAGTATTTT.

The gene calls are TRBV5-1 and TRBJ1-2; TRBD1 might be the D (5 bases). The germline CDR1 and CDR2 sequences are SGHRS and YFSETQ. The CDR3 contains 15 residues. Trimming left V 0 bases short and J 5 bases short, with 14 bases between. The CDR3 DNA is TGCGCCAGCAGCTTGGAGCCAGGGAGTCGGTATGGCTACACCTTC. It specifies CASSLEPGSRYGYTF.

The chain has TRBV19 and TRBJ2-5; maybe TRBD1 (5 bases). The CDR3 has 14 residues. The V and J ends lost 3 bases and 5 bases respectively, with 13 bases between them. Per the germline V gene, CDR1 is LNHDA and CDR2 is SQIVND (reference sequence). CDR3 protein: CASSIIAGPETQYF. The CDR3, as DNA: TGTGCCAGTAGTATTATCGCAGGGCCGGAGACCCAGTACTTC.

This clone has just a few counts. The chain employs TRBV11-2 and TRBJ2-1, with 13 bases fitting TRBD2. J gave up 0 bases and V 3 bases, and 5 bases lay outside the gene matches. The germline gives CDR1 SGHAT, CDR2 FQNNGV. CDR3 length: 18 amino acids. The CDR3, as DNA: TGTGCCAGCAGCTTGCGACTAGCGGGAGGCCCCTCCTACAATGAGCAGTTCTTC. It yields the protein CASSLRLAGGPSYNEQFF.

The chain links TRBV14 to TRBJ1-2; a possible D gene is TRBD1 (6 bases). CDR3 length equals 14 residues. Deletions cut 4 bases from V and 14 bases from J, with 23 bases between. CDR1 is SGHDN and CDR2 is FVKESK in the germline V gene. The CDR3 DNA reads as TGTGCCAGCAGCCCCGGCGGGGGGGCCCGTGCGAAAACCTTC. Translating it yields CASSPGGGARAKTF.

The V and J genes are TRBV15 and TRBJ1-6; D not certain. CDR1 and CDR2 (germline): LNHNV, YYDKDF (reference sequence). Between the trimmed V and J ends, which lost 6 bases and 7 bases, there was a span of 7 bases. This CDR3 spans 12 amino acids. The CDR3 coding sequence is TGTGCCACCAGTTTAAGGAATTCACCCCTCCACTTT. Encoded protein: CATSLRNSPLHF. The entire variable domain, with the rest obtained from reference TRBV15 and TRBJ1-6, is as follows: DAMVIQNPRYQVTQFGKPVTLSCSQTLNHNVMYWYQQKSSQAPKLLFHYYDKDFNNEADTPDNFQSRRPNTSFCFLDIRSPGLGDTAMYLCATSLRNSPLHFGNGTRLTVT.

Here the CDR3 DNA reads TGTGCCAGCAGCCCGCAGGGGGAAGACGCCTACGAGCAGTACTTC. Translated: CASSPQGEDAYEQYF. The V and J genes are TRBV9 and TRBJ2-7; 7 bases match TRBD1. Per the germline V gene, CDR1 is SGDLS and CDR2 is YYNGEE. CDR3 length: 15 residues. The V and J ends lost 4 bases and 2 bases, in that order; junction bases with no gene match: 9.

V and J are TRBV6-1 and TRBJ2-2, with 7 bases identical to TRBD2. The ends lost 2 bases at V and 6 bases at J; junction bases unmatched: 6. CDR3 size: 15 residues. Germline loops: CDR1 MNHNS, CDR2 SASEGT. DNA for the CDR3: TGTGCCAGCAGTGAACCGGGAGGTTGGGCCGGGGAGCTGTTTTTT. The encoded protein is CASSEPGGWAGELFF.

The CDR3 nucleotides read TGTGCCAGCAGCCAGCAGGCCGGGGAGCTGTTTTTT. It codes for CASSQQAGELFF. The chain recombines TRBV4-2 with TRBJ2-2; D unresolved. V lost 3 bases to trimming and J lost 6 bases, with 5 bases between them. Germline CDR1 LGHNA, CDR2 YNFKEQ. The CDR3 has 12 residues.

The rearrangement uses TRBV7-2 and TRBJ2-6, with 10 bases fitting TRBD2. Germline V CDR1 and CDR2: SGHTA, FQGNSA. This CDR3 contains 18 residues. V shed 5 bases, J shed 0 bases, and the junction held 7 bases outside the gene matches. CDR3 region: CASSDGLADISGANVLTF. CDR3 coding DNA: TGTGCCAGCAGCGACGGACTAGCGGATATCTCTGGGGCCAACGTCCTGACTTTC.